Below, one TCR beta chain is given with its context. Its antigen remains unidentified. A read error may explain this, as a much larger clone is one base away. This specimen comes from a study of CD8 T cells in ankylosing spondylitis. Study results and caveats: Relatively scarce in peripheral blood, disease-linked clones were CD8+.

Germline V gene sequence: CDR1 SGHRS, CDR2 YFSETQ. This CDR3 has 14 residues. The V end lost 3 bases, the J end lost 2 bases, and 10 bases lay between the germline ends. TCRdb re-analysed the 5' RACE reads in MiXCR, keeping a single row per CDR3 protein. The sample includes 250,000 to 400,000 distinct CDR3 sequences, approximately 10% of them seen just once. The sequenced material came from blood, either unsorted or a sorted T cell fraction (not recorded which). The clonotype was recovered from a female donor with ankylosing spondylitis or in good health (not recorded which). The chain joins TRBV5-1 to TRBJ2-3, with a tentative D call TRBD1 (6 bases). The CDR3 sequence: CASSSRDNTDTQYF. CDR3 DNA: TGCGCCAGCAGCTCCCGGGACAACACAGATACGCAGTATTTT.